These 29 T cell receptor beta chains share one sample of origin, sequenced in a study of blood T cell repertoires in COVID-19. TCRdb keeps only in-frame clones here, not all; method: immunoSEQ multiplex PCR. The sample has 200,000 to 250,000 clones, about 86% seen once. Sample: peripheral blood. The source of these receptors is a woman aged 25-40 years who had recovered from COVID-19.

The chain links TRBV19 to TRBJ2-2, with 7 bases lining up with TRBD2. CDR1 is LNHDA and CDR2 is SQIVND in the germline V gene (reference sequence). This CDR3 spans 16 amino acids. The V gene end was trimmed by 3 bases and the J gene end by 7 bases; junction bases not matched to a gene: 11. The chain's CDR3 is CASSIRGGRVHGELFF. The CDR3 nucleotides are TGTGCCAGTAGTATTAGAGGCGGGAGAGTACACGGGGAGCTGTTTTTT.

The CDR3 region has the DNA TGTGCCGGCGCTAGCGCTCAAGGGACCGGGGAGCTGTTTTTT. Its protein product is CAGASAQGTGELFF. The chain employs TRBV28 and TRBJ2-2; possible D gene TRBD2, 6 bases. V was pared by 11 bases and J by 5 bases, with 18 bases between. Germline V gene lookup returns CDR1 MDHEN and CDR2 SYDVKM. The CDR3 runs to 14 residues.

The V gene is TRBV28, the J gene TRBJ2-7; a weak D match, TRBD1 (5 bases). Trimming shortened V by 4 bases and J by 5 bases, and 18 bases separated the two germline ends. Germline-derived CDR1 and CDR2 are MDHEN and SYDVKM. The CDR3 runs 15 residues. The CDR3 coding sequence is TGTGCCAGCAGTTCCCCCCCCGCAGGGAACGACGAGCAGTACTTC. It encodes CASSSPPAGNDEQYF.

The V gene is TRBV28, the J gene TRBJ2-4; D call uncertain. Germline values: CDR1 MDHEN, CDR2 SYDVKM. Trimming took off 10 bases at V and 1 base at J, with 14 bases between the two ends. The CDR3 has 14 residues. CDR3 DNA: TGTGCCACCTTCAATTCGGTGGCCAAAAACATTCAGTACTTC. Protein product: CATFNSVAKNIQYF. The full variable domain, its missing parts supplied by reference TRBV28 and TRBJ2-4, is DVKVTQSSRYLVKRTGEKVFLECVQDMDHENMFWYRQDPGLGLRLIYFSYDVKMKEKGDIPEGYSVSREKKERFSLILESASTNQTSMYLCATFNSVAKNIQYFGAGTRLSVL.

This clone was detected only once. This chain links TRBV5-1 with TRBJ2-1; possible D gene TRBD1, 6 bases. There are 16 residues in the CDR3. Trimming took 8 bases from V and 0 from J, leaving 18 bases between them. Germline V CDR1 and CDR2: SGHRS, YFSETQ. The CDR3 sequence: CASGRGGRSSYNEQFF. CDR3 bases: TGCGCCAGTGGTCGTGGGGGCCGAAGCTCCTACAATGAGCAGTTCTTC.

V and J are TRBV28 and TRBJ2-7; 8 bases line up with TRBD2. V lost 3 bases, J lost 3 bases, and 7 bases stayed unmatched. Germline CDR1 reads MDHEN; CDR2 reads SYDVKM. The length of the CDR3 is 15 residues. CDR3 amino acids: CASSFGAGGGYEQYF. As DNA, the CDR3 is TGTGCCAGCAGTTTCGGGGCGGGAGGAGGCTACGAGCAGTACTTC.

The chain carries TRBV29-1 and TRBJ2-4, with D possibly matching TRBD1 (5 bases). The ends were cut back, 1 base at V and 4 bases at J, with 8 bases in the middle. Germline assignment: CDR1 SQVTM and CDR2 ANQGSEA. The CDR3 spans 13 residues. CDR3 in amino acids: CSVEVAGKNIQYF. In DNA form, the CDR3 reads TGCAGCGTTGAAGTAGCAGGGAAAAACATTCAGTACTTC.

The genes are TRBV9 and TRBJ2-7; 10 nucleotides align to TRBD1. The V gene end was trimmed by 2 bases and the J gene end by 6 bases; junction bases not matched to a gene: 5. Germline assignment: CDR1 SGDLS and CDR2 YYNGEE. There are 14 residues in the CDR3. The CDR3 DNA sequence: TGTGCCAGCAGCGTCACCGGGACAGGGGTCGAGCAGTACTTC. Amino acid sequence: CASSVTGTGVEQYF.

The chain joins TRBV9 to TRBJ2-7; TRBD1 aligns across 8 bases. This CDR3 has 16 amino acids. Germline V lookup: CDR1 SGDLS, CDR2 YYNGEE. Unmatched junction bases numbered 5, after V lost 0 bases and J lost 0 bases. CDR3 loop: CASSVGAGTGSYEQYF. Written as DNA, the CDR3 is TGTGCCAGCAGCGTAGGTGCCGGGACAGGCTCCTACGAGCAGTACTTC.

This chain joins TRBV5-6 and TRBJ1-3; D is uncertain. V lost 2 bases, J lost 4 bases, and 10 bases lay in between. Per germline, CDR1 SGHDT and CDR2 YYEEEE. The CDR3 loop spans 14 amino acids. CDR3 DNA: TGTGCCAGCAGCTTACCGGGGAAGGGAAACACCATATATTTT. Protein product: CASSLPGKGNTIYF.

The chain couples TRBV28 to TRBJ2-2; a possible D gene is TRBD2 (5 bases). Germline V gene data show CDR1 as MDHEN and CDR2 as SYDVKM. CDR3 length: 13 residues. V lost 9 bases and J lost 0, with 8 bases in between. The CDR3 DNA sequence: TGTGCCAGTAGCGTGGCGAACACCGGGGAGCTGTTTTTT. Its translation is CASSVANTGELFF.

CDR3 nucleotide sequence: TGTGCCAGCAGTGAAGCGCGGGTCCCAAACGAGCAGTACTTC. Its translation: CASSEARVPNEQYF. This chain uses TRBV6-1 with TRBJ2-7; weak D call: TRBD2 (5 bases). Germline loops: CDR1 MNHNS, CDR2 SASEGT. The CDR3 spans 14 residues. The V end was cut by 0 bases, the J end by 5 bases, with 11 bases between.

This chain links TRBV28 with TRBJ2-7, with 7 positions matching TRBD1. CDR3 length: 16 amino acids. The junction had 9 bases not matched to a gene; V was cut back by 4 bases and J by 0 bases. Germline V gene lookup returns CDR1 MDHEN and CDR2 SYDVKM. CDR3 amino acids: CASSSYRDSASYEQYF. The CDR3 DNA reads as TGTGCCAGCAGTTCGTACCGGGACAGCGCCTCCTACGAGCAGTACTTC.

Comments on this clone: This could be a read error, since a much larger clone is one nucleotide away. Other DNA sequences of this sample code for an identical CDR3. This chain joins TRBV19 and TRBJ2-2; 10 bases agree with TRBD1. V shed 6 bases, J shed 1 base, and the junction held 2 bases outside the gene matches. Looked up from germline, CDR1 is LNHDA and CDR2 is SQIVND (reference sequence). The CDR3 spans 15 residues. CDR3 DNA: TGTGCCAGTAGCAGGACAGGGGGGAACACCGGGGAGCTGTTTTTT. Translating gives CASSRTGGNTGELFF.

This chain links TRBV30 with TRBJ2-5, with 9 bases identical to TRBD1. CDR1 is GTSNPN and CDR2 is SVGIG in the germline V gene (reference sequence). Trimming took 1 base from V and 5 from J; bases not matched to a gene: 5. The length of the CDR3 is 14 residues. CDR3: CAWSEGTGRETQYF. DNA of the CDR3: TGTGCCTGGAGTGAAGGGACAGGGAGGGAGACCCAGTACTTC.

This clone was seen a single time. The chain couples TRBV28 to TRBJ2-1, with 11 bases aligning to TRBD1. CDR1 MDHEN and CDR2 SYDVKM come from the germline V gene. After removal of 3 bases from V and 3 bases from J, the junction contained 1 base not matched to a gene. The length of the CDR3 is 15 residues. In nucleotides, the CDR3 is TGTGCCAGCAGTTTGGGACAGGGGGACTACAATGAGCAGTTCTTC. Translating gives CASSLGQGDYNEQFF.

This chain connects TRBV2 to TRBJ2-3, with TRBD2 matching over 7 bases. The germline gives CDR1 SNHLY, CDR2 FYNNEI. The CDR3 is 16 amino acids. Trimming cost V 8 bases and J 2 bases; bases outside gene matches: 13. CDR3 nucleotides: TGTGCCAGCCCCCTCCAATCTAGCGGAATCACAGATACGCAGTATTTT. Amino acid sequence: CASPLQSSGITDTQYF.

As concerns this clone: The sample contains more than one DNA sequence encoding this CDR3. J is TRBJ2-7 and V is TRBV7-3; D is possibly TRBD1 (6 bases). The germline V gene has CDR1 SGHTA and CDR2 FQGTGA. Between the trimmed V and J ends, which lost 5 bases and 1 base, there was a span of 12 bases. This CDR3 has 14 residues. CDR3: CASSPQGGSYEQYF. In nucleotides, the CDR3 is TGTGCCAGCAGCCCACAGGGTGGATCCTACGAGCAGTACTTC.

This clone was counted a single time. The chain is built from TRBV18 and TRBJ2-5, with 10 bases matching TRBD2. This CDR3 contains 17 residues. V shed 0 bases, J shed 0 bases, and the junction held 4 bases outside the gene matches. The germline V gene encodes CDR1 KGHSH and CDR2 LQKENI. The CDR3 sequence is CASSPPTSGPYQETQYF. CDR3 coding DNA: TGTGCCAGCTCACCACCGACTAGCGGGCCGTACCAAGAGACCCAGTACTTC. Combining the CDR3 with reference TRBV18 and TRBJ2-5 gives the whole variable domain NAGVMQNPRHLVRRRGQEARLRCSPMKGHSHVYWYRQLPEEGLKFMVYLQKENIIDESGMPKERFSAEFPKEGPSILRIQQVVRGDSAAYFCASSPPTSGPYQETQYFGPGTRLLVL.

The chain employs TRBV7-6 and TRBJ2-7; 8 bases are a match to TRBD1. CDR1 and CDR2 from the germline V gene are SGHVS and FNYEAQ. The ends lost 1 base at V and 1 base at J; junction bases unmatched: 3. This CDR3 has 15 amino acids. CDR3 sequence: CASSLGGQGSYEQYF. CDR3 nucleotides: TGTGCCAGCAGCTTAGGAGGACAGGGATCCTACGAGCAGTACTTC.

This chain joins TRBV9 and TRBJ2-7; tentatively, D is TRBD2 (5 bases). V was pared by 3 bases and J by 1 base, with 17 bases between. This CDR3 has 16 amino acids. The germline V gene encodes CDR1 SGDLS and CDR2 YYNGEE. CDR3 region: CASSATDGVWSYEQYF. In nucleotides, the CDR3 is TGTGCCAGCAGCGCGACGGACGGGGTTTGGTCCTACGAGCAGTACTTC. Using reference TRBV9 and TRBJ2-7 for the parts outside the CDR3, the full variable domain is DSGVTQTPKHLITATGQRVTLRCSPRSGDLSVYWYQQSLDQGLQFLIQYYNGEERAKGNILERFSAQQFPDLHSELNLSSLELGDSALYFCASSATDGVWSYEQYFGPGTRLTVT.

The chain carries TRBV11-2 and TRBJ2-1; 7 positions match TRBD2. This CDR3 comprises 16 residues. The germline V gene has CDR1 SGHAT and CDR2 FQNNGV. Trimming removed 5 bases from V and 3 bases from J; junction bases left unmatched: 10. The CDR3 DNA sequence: TGTGCCAGCAGCCCGCGACTAGCCGCAGTCTACAATGAGCAGTTCTTC. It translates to CASSPRLAAVYNEQFF.

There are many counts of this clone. The CDR3 nucleotides read TGTGCCAGTAGTATGATCCGACAGGGCGGATTCGACTATGGCTACACCTTC. Its protein product is CASSMIRQGGFDYGYTF. The J gene is TRBJ1-2, the V gene TRBV19, with 7 bases lining up with TRBD1. Germline lookup yields CDR1 LNHDA and CDR2 SQIVND (reference sequence). The V gene end was trimmed by 3 bases and the J gene end by 3 bases; junction bases not matched to a gene: 13. The CDR3 length is 17 residues.

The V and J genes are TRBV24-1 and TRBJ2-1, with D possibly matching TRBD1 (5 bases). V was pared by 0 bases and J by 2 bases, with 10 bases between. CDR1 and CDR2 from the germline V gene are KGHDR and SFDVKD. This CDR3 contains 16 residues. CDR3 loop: CATSDLGDSTYNEQFF. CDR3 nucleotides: TGTGCCACCAGTGATTTGGGAGACAGTACCTACAATGAGCAGTTCTTC.

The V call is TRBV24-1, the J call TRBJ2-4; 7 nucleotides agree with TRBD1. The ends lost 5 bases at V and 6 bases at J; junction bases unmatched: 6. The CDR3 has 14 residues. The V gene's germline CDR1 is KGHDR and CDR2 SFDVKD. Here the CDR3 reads CATSGTGTANIQYF. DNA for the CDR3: TGTGCCACCAGTGGTACCGGGACAGCAAACATTCAGTACTTC.

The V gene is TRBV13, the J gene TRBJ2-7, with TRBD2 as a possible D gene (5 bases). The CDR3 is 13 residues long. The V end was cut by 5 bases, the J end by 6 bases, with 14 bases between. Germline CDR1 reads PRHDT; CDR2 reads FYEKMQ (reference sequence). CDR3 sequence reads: CASSLGMVGEQYF. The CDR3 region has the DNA TGTGCCAGCAGCCTCGGGATGGTGGGCGAGCAGTACTTC.

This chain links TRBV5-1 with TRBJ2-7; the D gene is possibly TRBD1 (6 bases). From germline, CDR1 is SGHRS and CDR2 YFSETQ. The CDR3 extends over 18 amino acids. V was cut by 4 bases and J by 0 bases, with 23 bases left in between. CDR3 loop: CASSVTLGQRLHSYEQYF. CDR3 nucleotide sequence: TGCGCCAGCAGCGTAACCCTTGGACAGAGGTTACACTCCTACGAGCAGTACTTC.

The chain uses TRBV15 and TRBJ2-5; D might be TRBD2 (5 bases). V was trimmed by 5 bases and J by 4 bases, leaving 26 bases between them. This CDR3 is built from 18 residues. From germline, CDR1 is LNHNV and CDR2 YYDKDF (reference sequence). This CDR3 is CATSESYQSFRGLETQYF. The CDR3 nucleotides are TGTGCCACCAGCGAAAGCTATCAGAGTTTCCGAGGGTTAGAGACCCAGTACTTC. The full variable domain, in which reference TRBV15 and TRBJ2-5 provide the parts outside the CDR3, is DAMVIQNPRYQVTQFGKPVTLSCSQTLNHNVMYWYQQKSSQAPKLLFHYYDKDFNNEADTPDNFQSRRPNTSFCFLDIRSPGLGDTAMYLCATSESYQSFRGLETQYFGPGTRLLVL.

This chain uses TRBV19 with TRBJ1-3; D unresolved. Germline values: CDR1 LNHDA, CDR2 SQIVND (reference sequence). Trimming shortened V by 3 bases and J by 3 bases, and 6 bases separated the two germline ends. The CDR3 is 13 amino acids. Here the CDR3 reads CASSMSGGNTIYF. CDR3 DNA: TGTGCCAGTAGTATGTCAGGTGGAAACACCATATATTTT. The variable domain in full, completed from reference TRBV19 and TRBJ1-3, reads DGGITQSPKYLFRKEGQNVTLSCEQNLNHDAMYWYRQDPGQGLRLIYYSQIVNDFQKGDIAEGYSVSREKKESFPLTVTSAQKNPTAFYLCASSMSGGNTIYFGEGSWLTVV.